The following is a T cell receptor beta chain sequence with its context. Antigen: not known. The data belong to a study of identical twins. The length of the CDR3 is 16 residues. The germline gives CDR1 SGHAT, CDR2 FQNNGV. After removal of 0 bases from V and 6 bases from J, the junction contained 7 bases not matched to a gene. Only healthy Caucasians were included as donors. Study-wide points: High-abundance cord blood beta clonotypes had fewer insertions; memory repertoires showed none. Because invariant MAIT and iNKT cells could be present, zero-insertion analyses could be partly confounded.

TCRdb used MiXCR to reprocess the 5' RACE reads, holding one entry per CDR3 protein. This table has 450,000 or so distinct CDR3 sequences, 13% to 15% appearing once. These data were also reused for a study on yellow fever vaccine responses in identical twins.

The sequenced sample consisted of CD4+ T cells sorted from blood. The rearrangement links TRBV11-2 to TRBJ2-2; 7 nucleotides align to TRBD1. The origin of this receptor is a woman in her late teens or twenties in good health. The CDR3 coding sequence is TGTGCCAGCAGCTTAGACTCAGGGGGTTTGTCCGGGGAGCTGTTTTTT. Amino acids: CASSLDSGGLSGELFF.